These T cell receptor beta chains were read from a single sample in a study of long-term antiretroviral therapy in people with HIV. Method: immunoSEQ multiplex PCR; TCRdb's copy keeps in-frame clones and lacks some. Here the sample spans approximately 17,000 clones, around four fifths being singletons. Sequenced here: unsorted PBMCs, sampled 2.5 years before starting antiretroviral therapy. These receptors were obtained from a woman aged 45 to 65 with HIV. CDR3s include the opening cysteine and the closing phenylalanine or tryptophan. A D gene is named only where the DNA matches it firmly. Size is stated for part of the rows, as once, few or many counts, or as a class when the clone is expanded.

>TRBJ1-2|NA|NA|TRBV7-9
TGTGCCAGCAGCTTTGGGGGGGCTCGTGACTATGGCTACACCTTC
CASSFGGARDYGYTF
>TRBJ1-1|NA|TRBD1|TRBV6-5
TGTGCCAGCAGTCTGGACAGGGCCTTGAACACTGAAGCTTTCTTT
CASSLDRALNTEAFF
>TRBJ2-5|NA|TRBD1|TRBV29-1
TGCAGCGTTGATCTCAGGGGGTTCGGGGAGACCCAGTACTTC
CSVDLRGFGETQYF
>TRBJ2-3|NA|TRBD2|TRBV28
TGTGCCAGCAGCCGCCGACTAGCGGGGGGGCGTATCGCAGATACGCAGTATTTT
CASSRRLAGGRIADTQYF
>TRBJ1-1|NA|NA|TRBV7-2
TGTGCCAGCAGCTTTGGGATTGAAGCTTTCTTT
CASSFGIEAFF
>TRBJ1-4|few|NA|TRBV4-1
TGCGCCAGCAGCCAAGTCGTAGGAGGAAAACTGTTTTTT
CASSQVVGGKLFF
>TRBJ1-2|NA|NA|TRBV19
TGTGCCAGTAGTATCCCTCCGACAGCTCTCTATGGCTACACCTTC
CASSIPPTALYGYTF
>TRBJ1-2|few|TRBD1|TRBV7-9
TGTGCCAGCAGCCTATATAGGACAGGGGTAAACTATGGCTACACCTTC
CASSLYRTGVNYGYTF
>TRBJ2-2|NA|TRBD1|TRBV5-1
TGCGCCAGCAGCTTGGCCATCCAGGGGGCCGGCACCGGGGAGCTGTTTTTT
CASSLAIQGAGTGELFF
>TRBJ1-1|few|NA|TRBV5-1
TGCGCCAGCGCAATGGTTACGAACACTGAAGCTTTCTTT
CASAMVTNTEAFF
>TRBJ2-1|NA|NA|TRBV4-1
TGCGCCAGCAGAGCTACCGGGACCGCTACCTACAATGAGCAGTTCTTC
CASRATGTATYNEQFF
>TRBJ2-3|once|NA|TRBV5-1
TGCGCCAGCAGAGGGGCGGGCGGGGCGACTAGCACAGATACGCAGTATTTT
CASRGAGGATSTDTQYF
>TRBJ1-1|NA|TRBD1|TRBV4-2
TGTGCCAGCAGCCGCCGTGGGGGACAGATTGTAGACACTGAAGCTTTCTTT
CASSRRGGQIVDTEAFF